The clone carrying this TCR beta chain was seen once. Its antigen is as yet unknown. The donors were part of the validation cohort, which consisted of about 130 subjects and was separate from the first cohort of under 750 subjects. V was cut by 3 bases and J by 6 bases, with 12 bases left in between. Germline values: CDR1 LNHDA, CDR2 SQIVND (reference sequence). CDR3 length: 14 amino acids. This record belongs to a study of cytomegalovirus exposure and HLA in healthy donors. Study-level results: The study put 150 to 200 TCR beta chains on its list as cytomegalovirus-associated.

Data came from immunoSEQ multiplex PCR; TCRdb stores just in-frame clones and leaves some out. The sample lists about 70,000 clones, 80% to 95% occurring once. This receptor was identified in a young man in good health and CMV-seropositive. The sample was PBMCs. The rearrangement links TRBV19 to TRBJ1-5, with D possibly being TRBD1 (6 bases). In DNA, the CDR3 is TGTGCCAGTAGTATCAGGGGCCCAGGTCAGCCCCAGCATTTT. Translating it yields CASSIRGPGQPQHF. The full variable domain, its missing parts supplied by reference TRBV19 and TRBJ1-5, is DGGITQSPKYLFRKEGQNVTLSCEQNLNHDAMYWYRQDPGQGLRLIYYSQIVNDFQKGDIAEGYSVSREKKESFPLTVTSAQKNPTAFYLCASSIRGPGQPQHFGDGTRLSIL.